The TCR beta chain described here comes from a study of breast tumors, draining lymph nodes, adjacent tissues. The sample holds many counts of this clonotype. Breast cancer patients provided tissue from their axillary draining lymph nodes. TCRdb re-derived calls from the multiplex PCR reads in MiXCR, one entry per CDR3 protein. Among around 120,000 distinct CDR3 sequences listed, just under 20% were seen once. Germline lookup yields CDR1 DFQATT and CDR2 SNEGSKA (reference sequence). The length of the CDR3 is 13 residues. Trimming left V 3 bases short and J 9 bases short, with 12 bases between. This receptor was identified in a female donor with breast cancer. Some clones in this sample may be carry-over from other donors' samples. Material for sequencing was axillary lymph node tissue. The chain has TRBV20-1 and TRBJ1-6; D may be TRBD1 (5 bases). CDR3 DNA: TGCAGTGCTAGGGGGGTATTCGGTTCACCCCTCCACTTT. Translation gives CSARGVFGSPLHF.